Given below is one TCR beta chain in context. This clone has only one observation. The antigen it binds to is not known. One base away there is no much larger clone; base qualities are not given. The cysteine opens and the phenylalanine closes a CDR3 of 15 amino acids. Just the 45-base CDR3 DNA is kept, in frame starting at base 1. V is shortened by 2 bases, J by 0 bases, and the region joining them spans 11 bases. CDR1 and CDR2, looked up from the germline V gene, are MDHEN and SYDVKM. This entry is derived from a study of cytomegalovirus exposure and HLA in healthy donors (dated by TCRdb to about 2017). About the study as a whole: An earlier analysis of some 600 of the donors reported approximately 300 Gb of sequence data and around 110 million unique TCR beta sequences obtained from roughly 180 million T cells. All discovery cohort repertoires had been generated on a single sequencing platform. Alongside the repertoire data, information on donor age, sex, ethnicity and CMV serostatus was compiled. The study used immunosequencing to profile the T cell repertoires of 666 subjects and linked those repertoires to cytomegalovirus serostatus. In the later analysis, no new phenotypic data were used to find candidate immune exposures; instead, reliance was placed on TCR beta sequences and their occurrence across donors. Among the roughly 390 genotyped donors, 81% belonged to the genetic ancestry cluster associated with self-reported Caucasian donors. A separate validation cohort of about 110 different subjects was used in addition to the approximately 700-subject first cohort. The number of donors typed differed by locus, with about 629-630 for A, B, C, DRB1 and DQB1, around 520 for DQA1, 600 to 610 for DPA1, and approximately 470 for DPB1. Among under 450 genotyped donors of the cohort, an average of about 240,000 unique TCR beta nucleotide sequences were sequenced per donor, about a sixth of them non-productive. To study patterns of TCR occurrence, a later analysis re-analyzed previously published TCR beta repertoires from 500 to 850 donors and added high-resolution HLA genotyping. To decide whether each TCR beta V gene segment behaved as functional or pseudogenic, an earlier analysis of several hundred of the donors relied on high-throughput TCR beta sequencing. High-throughput TCR immunosequencing, statistical association of individual TCRs with disease status, and machine learning were combined to predict cytomegalovirus infection status. HLA typing covered class I and class II loci at four-digit resolution. About five DR-DQ haplotypes were handled as single units for association and clustering because linkage in the cohort was strong. Genome-wide SNP genotypes for about 65% of the roughly 670 donors were used in a later genetic analysis, which treated that subset as a discovery cohort. The study aimed to test whether signatures of past pathogen exposure could be identified by cataloging public T cell receptors. An early release covering about 600 HLA-typed donors comprised about 290 gigabases of sequencing data and roughly 86 million unique TCR sequences. Broader findings and caveats from the paper: Correlated functional status among segregating V segments might reflect linkage disequilibrium, but an unknown experimental factor could not be ruled out. Compared with the approximately 670-donor mean, donors in an Asian-associated ancestry cluster had fewer N-insertions in productive TCRs, according to a later genetic analysis. Sequencing depth was assumed to be roughly uniform across donors in the presence/absence analyses, though that assumption may not hold. A further reported finding was that TCR beta sequences accurately predicted the HLA-A and HLA-B alleles for most subjects in the first cohort. In a later analysis, several top co-occurrence clusters were reported to appear linked to parvovirus B19, influenza, CMV and Epstein-Barr virus. A cluster of highly shared sequence variants was judged likely to represent a technical artifact of the sequencing pipeline. When HLA alleles, especially DR and DQ, strongly co-occurred, TCR associations were difficult to assign to individual alleles. Some IMGT-functional V segments, including TRBV6-2 and TRBV6-3, could not be told apart with the 87-base-pair reads, so those segments were excluded. A total of 164 TCR beta chains were listed by the study as associated with cytomegalovirus. While some public TCRs were present in many individuals, most TCR sequences turned up only very rarely across donors. The only immune exposure information available for the cohort was CMV serostatus. In this cohort, only TCR beta chains were sequenced, and detectable features were limited by the absence of alpha or paired-chain data. Broadly in line with IMGT annotations, most TCR beta V segments showed up in productive rearrangements about 90% or about 30% of the time in an earlier analysis of around 550 of the donors. A few of the identified cytomegalovirus-associated TCR beta chains were confirmed in vitro to be specific for cytomegalovirus antigens. Around 16 rarely observed V segments, including chromosome 9 orphons, were excluded from the earlier analysis of approximately 600 of the donors because counts were too low. Cytomegalovirus status was reported to be diagnosed by the classifier with high specificity and sensitivity in both the original and validation cohorts. Compared with equally common non-associated chains, HLA-associated TCR beta chains in a later analysis were more clonally expanded and had lower generation probabilities. HLA typing was unavailable for some donors at each locus, so association tests used only the typed subset. In a later analysis, the rate of TCR association differed among HLA loci, with DRB1 alleles having the most associated TCRs and HLA-C alleles having the fewest. Specific HLA alleles were associated with over 15,000 TCR beta sequences at a false discovery rate of 0.05 in a later analysis. V-gene and J-gene trimming of TCR beta chains was associated with a missense DCLRE1C variant in a later genetic analysis, and the association was replicated in an independent cohort. A later analysis found that most CMV-associated TCR beta chains appeared HLA-restricted, with HLA associations seemingly driven largely by CMV exposure. The authors suggested that the approach could potentially be generalized to other disease states and immunological phenotypes.

The library was made by the immunoSEQ multiplex PCR assay. A mixture of 60 forward primers for TCR Vbeta segments and 13 reverse primers for TCR Jbeta segments was used in the multiplex PCR. The CDR3 region of rearranged TCR beta genes was amplified from genomic DNA by a multiplex PCR assay. The amplified TCR beta libraries were sequenced on the Illumina HiSeq System as 87-base-pair reads. The authors processed their data as follows. A later analysis tallied roughly 76 million unique TCR beta chains across the approximately 670 repertoires, and around 9.9 million of those chains were shared by two or more donors. Raw reads were error-corrected and collapsed into unique sequences by a nearest-neighbor algorithm in which closely related sequences were merged to remove PCR and sequencing errors. Alignment of CDR3 sequences to IMGT reference sequences was used to assign V, D and J gene segments. For a sequence to be retained, at least a six-nucleotide match to both a V gene segment and a J gene segment was required. Rearrangements were classified as productive when the CDR3 lacked stop codons and remained in frame with V and J, and all other rearrangements were classified as non-productive. CDR3 was defined according to IMGT convention as the region running from the second conserved V-encoded cysteine to the conserved J-encoded phenylalanine. The earlier analysis of a few hundred of the donors excluded any sequence lacking an unambiguous match to a single V gene segment. An earlier analysis of 587 of the donors classified V segments as functional when productive rearrangements were above 56.7% and as segregating when the standard deviation between donors was above 5%. To diagnose cytomegalovirus status from the catalog of TCR beta chain sequences, a statistical classification framework was built. In a later analysis, V and J genes were assigned by comparing TCR nucleotide sequences against IMGT/GENE-DB human TR gene sequences. A later analysis assigned CDR3 sequences and most-parsimonious VDJ recombination scenarios with the TCRdist pipeline. In a later analysis, every TCR beta chain was defined by the combination of its CDR3 amino acid sequence and its V-gene family, and reads without a unique V-gene family were dropped. In a later analysis, fewer than 650 highly shared, low-generation-probability nucleotide sequences were removed to address suspected cross-contamination and a sequencing artifact. In a later analysis, a clonal expansion index for each public chain was calculated from normalized within-repertoire ranks of inferred template counts. Generation probabilities in a later analysis came from a VDJ recombination model fitted to out-of-frame rearrangements, and those results were checked against IGoR. Hypergeometric tests were used in a later analysis to score TCR-TCR, TCR-HLA and TCR-CMV co-occurrence, with a repertoire-size bias correction applied to the TCR pairs. False discovery rates were estimated in a later analysis by permuting HLA or CMV assignments 20 times. In a later analysis, co-occurring TCRs were grouped with DBSCAN, and TCRdist sequence similarity was added when clustering was performed within HLA-allele-positive subsets. For co-occurrence clustering, repertoires with fewer than 30,000 or more than 120,000 public chains were excluded, along with a handful of repertoires with anomalous nucleotide sharing. Imported from immuneACCESS, the table was reduced by TCRdb to in-frame sequences with V and J called. These copies leave out some clones; in studies compared against another copy, an unresolved V gene accounts for under half, and the cause of the remainder is not known. V and J calls and clone size follow that table, whereas D and trimming were derived from the DNA. The sample has about 140,000 clones on record, over 80% of them singletons. Less than 1.5% of the sample is in the top ten clones.

The cohort comprised 666 healthy bone marrow donors. All cohort members were sampled while nominally healthy, although unrecorded immune exposures were likely present. The donor was CMV seronegative and was included in the group of hundreds of seronegative cohort members. Every donor gave a peripheral blood sample, and the peripheral blood mononuclear cells from that sample were used for TCR beta sequencing. The Qiagen DNeasy Blood Extraction Kit was used to extract genomic DNA from the blood cell samples. This clonotype was obtained from a female donor in good health and CMV-seronegative. The sequence is built from TRBV28 and TRBJ2-7; a tentative D match to TRBD1 spans 5 bases. The specimen was PBMCs. Read as DNA, the sequence is TGTGCCAGCAGTTTAACGGACAAAAGCTCCTACGAGCAGTACTTC. Its amino acids are CASSLTDKSSYEQYF.